This T cell receptor beta chain comes out of a study of blood T cell repertoires in COVID-19. The wider study: Acute and convalescent COVID-19 specimens originated in the United States, Italy and Spain. Sources were T cells, B-cell-depleted T cells, or PBMCs; the material itself was cDNA or gDNA.

Germline CDR1 is LGHNA and CDR2 is YSLEER. The CDR3 is 15 residues long. The V gene end was trimmed by 1 base and the J gene end by 8 bases; junction bases not matched to a gene: 6. As originally analysed: It was from reference gene primer amplification that nucleated cell counts were estimated. Libraries were prepared by immunoSEQ multiplex PCR; TCRdb keeps only in-frame clonotypes and omits some of them. V and J calls plus clone size are reproduced from that table; the DNA served to infer D and trimming. The sample consists of 60,000 or so clones, 70% to 90% of them appearing once. V gene TRBV4-3 combines with J gene TRBJ1-4; 8 nucleotides match TRBD1. This TCR came from a man between 60 and 75 years old with active or convalescent COVID-19. Sequences were obtained from peripheral blood. The CDR3 spells CASSQVDRGEEKLFF. The CDR3 coding sequence is TGCGCCAGCAGCCAAGTTGACAGGGGTGAGGAAAAACTGTTTTTT.